This T cell receptor beta chain was retrieved from a study of regulatory T cells in long-lasting Graves disease. Sample time point: newly diagnosed GD, antithyroid drugs for less than 3 months. The TCR library was made from RNA extracted from PBMCs. This clonotype has a handful of counts. Sequencing libraries for TCR beta were prepared with iRepertoire HTBI primers and Arm-PCR of CDR3 regions. A single record per CDR3 protein comes from TCRdb applying MiXCR to the multiplex PCR reads. The profile shows fewer than 450,000 distinct CDR3 sequences, 15% of them singletons. V was clipped by 6 bases and J by 5 bases, with 14 bases between them. The CDR3 runs to 14 residues. The V gene's germline CDR1 is MNHNS and CDR2 SASEGT. These same data were also listed under a study on T cells in Graves' hyperthyroidism and ophthalmopathy.

This clonotype was sampled from a woman in her forties with Graves disease. Material: peripheral blood mononuclear cells (PBMCs), obtained at new diagnosis, from a patient treated with antithyroid drugs. This chain uses TRBV6-1 with TRBJ1-5; D uncertain. Here the CDR3 DNA reads TGTGCCAGCAGACCGAGGATAGAGTATCAGCCCCAGCATTTT. Protein: CASRPRIEYQPQHF.